This TCR beta chain was identified in a study of cytomegalovirus exposure and HLA in healthy donors. Donors likely had unrecorded immune exposures despite being nominally healthy when sampled. The PCR contained 60 Vbeta and 13 Jbeta primers. Some clones are missing from TCRdb's copy, which holds only in-frame ones; the method was immunoSEQ multiplex PCR. The sample shows 150,000 to 200,000 clones, around 68% of them seen only once. On this clone: Its matching antigen is unknown.

Regarding the study as a whole: Associated with cytomegalovirus, according to the listing, were around 160 TCR beta chains.

This CDR3 region has 14 residues. Germline V lookup: CDR1 SNHLY, CDR2 FYNNEI. Between the trimmed V and J ends, which lost 1 base and 3 bases, there was a span of 9 bases. The chain combines TRBV2 with TRBJ1-2; a possible D gene is TRBD1 (5 bases). The sequence came from a man aged 45 to 65 in good health and CMV-seronegative. Input material: PBMCs. The CDR3 is CASSEEGGDYGYTF. The CDR3 DNA is TGTGCCAGCAGTGAAGAGGGAGGGGACTATGGCTACACCTTC.